The 13 T cell receptor beta chains below were found in one sample sequenced in a study of blood T cell repertoires in COVID-19. Method: immunoSEQ multiplex PCR; TCRdb's copy keeps in-frame clones and lacks some. The sample yields about 150,000 clones, approximately 86% seen once. Sequenced input: peripheral blood. The receptors originated from a woman aged 55-70 years with active or convalescent COVID-19.

The chain couples TRBV7-9 to TRBJ1-1; 8 bases are a match to TRBD1. CDR3 length: 14 residues. The V and J ends lost 5 bases and 7 bases, in that order; junction bases with no gene match: 9. Germline CDR1 reads SEHNR; CDR2 reads FQNEAQ (reference sequence). The CDR3 region has the DNA TGTGCCAGCAGCAAGAGCGACAGGGGAGATGAAGCTTTCTTT. This encodes CASSKSDRGDEAFF.

Notes on this clone: Other DNA sequences in this specimen translate into the identical CDR3. The chain employs TRBV12-3 or TRBV12-4 and TRBJ1-4, with 10 bases matching TRBD1. After removal of 8 bases from V and 6 bases from J, the junction contained 3 bases not matched to a gene. The CDR3 consists of 13 residues. The CDR3 reads CASRDRGYEKLFF. The CDR3 nucleotides are TGTGCCAGCCGGGACAGGGGATATGAAAAACTGTTTTTT.

The chain joins TRBV24-1 to TRBJ2-1, with TRBD1 identical over 7 bases. The CDR3 has 14 residues. V trimming: 4 bases; J trimming: 10 bases; junction bases outside the gene matches: 9. Germline CDR1 is KGHDR and CDR2 is SFDVKD. The CDR3 spells CATSDPNRGQEQFF. The CDR3 DNA is TGTGCCACCAGTGACCCGAACAGGGGCCAAGAGCAGTTCTTC.

The rearrangement uses TRBV11-2 and TRBJ1-6, with D possibly being TRBD1 (6 bases). The CDR3 has 15 residues. V lost 5 bases and J lost 4, with 12 bases in between. Germline CDR1 SGHAT, CDR2 FQNNGV. CDR3 region: CASSINRAYNSPLHF. For the CDR3, the DNA is TGTGCCAGCAGCATAAACAGGGCGTATAATTCACCCCTCCACTTT.

The rearrangement links TRBV5-1 to TRBJ1-1, with D hard to call. Germline V CDR1 and CDR2: SGHRS, YFSETQ. The ends were cut back, 0 bases at V and 1 base at J, with 10 bases in the middle. The CDR3 has 15 amino acids. Here the CDR3 reads CASSLGHGTNTEAFF. CDR3 bases: TGCGCCAGCAGCTTGGGACACGGTACGAACACTGAAGCTTTCTTT. The full variable domain, in which reference TRBV5-1 and TRBJ1-1 provide the parts outside the CDR3, is KAGVTQTPRYLIKTRGQQVTLSCSPISGHRSVSWYQQTPGQGLQFLFEYFSETQRNKGNFPGRFSGRQFSNSRSEMNVSTLELGDSALYLCASSLGHGTNTEAFFGQGTRLTVV.

The chain carries TRBV3-1 (or the pseudogene TRBV3-2) and TRBJ1-2; tentative D call: TRBD1 (6 bases). The germline V and J ends were trimmed by 2 bases and 6 bases, with 13 bases remaining between them. Germline CDR1 and CDR2: LGHDT and YNNKEL (reference sequence). This CDR3 has 14 residues. The CDR3 region is CASSQRGGGDGYTF. The CDR3 region has the DNA TGTGCCAGCAGCCAAAGAGGTGGGGGCGATGGCTACACCTTC.

The rearrangement links TRBV4-3 to TRBJ1-3, with D unclear. CDR3 size: 15 residues. Germline CDR1 reads LGHNA; CDR2 reads YSLEER. V was shortened by 1 base and J by 4 bases, with 11 bases between the two germline ends. CDR3: CASSQGAGSGNTIYF. The CDR3 nucleotides are TGCGCCAGCAGCCAAGGAGCCGGGAGCGGAAACACCATATATTTT.

This chain joins TRBV3-1 (or the pseudogene TRBV3-2) and TRBJ2-7; D not certain. With 4 bases removed from V and 1 base from J, the gap between germline ends came to 11 bases. The germline CDR1 and CDR2 sequences are LGHDT and YNNKEL (reference sequence). This CDR3 spans 14 amino acids. CDR3 nucleotides: TGTGCCAGCAGCCCCCGCCGCGAGTCCTACGAGCAGTACTTC. It specifies CASSPRRESYEQYF.

The chain is built from TRBV4-3 and TRBJ1-2, with 10 bases lining up with TRBD1. Germline loops: CDR1 LGHNA, CDR2 YSLEER. V dropped 4 bases and J dropped 5; count of bases not matched to a gene: 7. This CDR3 contains 15 residues. The CDR3 DNA reads TGCGCCAGCAGCCTCATGACAGGGGGCAGGTATGGCTACACCTTC. Residues: CASSLMTGGRYGYTF.

The gene calls are TRBV7-2 and TRBJ2-5, with TRBD2 matching over 9 bases. The CDR3 sequence is 15 residues long. Per the germline V gene, CDR1 is SGHTA and CDR2 is FQGNSA. With 5 bases clipped from V and 4 bases from J, the junction kept 8 bases outside the gene matches. The CDR3 protein is CASSISGGSGETQYF. The DNA of the CDR3 is TGTGCCAGCAGCATCAGCGGGGGGTCCGGAGAGACCCAGTACTTC.

This chain connects TRBV28 to TRBJ1-4; D uncertain. Trimming left V 6 bases short and J 8 bases short, with 16 bases between. The CDR3 runs to 14 residues. Germline CDR1 and CDR2: MDHEN and SYDVKM. CDR3 loop: CASSSPQGSEKLFF. The CDR3 DNA reads as TGTGCCAGCAGCTCCCCCCAAGGGAGCGAAAAACTGTTTTTT.

The chain couples TRBV9 to TRBJ1-3; possible D gene TRBD1, 6 bases. The CDR3 has 15 amino acids. Germline V gene lookup returns CDR1 SGDLS and CDR2 YYNGEE. V gave up 2 bases and J gave up 3 bases, with 12 bases separating them. The CDR3, as DNA: TGTGCCAGCAGCGTTAATGGGGGCGTTGGAAACACCATATATTTT. Its translation is CASSVNGGVGNTIYF.

The gene calls are TRBV6-2 or TRBV6-3 and TRBJ2-7; TRBD2 matches at 8 bases. J lost 6 bases, V lost 5 bases, and 3 bases had no gene match. The CDR3 is made up of 12 amino acids. Germline CDR1 and CDR2: MNHEY and SVGEGT. The CDR3 DNA reads as TGTGCCAGCAGTAAACTAGCGGCCGAGCAGTACTTC. This translates into CASSKLAAEQYF.